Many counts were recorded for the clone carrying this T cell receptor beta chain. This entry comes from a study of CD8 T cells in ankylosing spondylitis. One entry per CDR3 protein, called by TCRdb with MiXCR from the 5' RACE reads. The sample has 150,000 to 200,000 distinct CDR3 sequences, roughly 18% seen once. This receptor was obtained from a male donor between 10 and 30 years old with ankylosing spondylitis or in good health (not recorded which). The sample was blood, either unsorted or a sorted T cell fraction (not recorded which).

The chain's CDR3 is CASSQLLGDTQYF. The CDR3 bases are TGTGCCAGCAGCCAACTCCTGGGGGATACGCAGTATTTT. This chain connects TRBV3-1 to TRBJ2-3; D gene uncertain. The CDR3 contains 13 residues. CDR1 and CDR2 from the germline V gene are LGHDT and YNNKEL (reference sequence). Between the trimmed V and J ends, which lost 2 bases and 6 bases, there was a span of 9 bases.